Listed below are T cell receptor beta chains from one sample, sequenced in a study of PD-1 blockade in classical Hodgkin lymphoma. Profiling relied on immunoSEQ multiplex PCR, and the TCRdb table lists in-frame clones only, not all of them. Of 95,000 to 100,000 clones in the sample, around 89% are singletons; the top ten hold under 8%. Sequenced material: peripheral blood mononuclear cells (PBMCs), taken before the second cycle of nivolumab. The receptors shown here come from a human donor with classical Hodgkin lymphoma. Each CDR3 is given without its conserved first and last residue.

cdr3_length: 15
v_call: TRBV4-3
cdr3_aa: ASSQRRSQGWGAEAF

cdr3_length: 14
v_call: TRBV7-2
cdr3_aa: ASSSPTGNSGNTIY

cdr3_length: 12
v_call: TRBV6-5
cdr3_aa: ASSYSRQGYEQY

cdr3_length: 12
v_call: TRBV6-6
cdr3_aa: ASSYDLGGREQY

cdr3_length: 12
v_call: TRBV19
cdr3_aa: ASSITGAYGTQY

cdr3_length: 12
v_call: TRBV7-9
cdr3_aa: ASSSRLLQETQY

cdr3_length: 10
v_call: TRBV19
cdr3_aa: ASSIVEHEQY

cdr3_length: 12
v_call: TRBV7-2
cdr3_aa: ASSLEQGVFPAF

cdr3_length: 12
v_call: TRBV30
cdr3_aa: AWSVLGLRDGYT

cdr3_length: 14
v_call: TRBV4-2
cdr3_aa: ASSQDMAGGSYGYT

cdr3_length: 12
v_call: TRBV5-1
cdr3_aa: ASSLQGVIGELF

cdr3_length: 13
v_call: TRBV11-3
cdr3_aa: ASSQSGQGFREQY

cdr3_length: 17
v_call: TRBV4-2
cdr3_aa: ASSQDGSLAGSNTGELF

cdr3_length: 12
v_call: TRBV11-3
cdr3_aa: ASSRGESSYEQY

cdr3_length: 13
v_call: TRBV7-9
cdr3_aa: ASSAGPLYNSPLH

cdr3_length: 11
v_call: TRBV4-1
cdr3_aa: ASSQGQQETQY

cdr3_length: 10
v_call: TRBV30
cdr3_aa: AWTSGQGPLH

cdr3_length: 14
v_call: TRBV7-9
cdr3_aa: ASSSLWATNTGELF

cdr3_length: 13
v_call: TRBV4-3
cdr3_aa: ASSQGLAGDYEQY

cdr3_length: 15
v_call: TRBV29-1
cdr3_aa: SVVMSGTSGGSYEQY

cdr3_length: 10
v_call: TRBV6-6
cdr3_aa: ASSLGTGEQY

cdr3_length: 14
v_call: TRBV5-1
cdr3_aa: ASSPQPGQLTDTQY

cdr3_length: 9
v_call: TRBV30
cdr3_aa: AWSLVGEQY

cdr3_length: 17
v_call: TRBV10-3
cdr3_aa: AISGSLRGVYPPTYEQY

cdr3_length: 13
v_call: TRBV27
cdr3_aa: ASTPIYTNTGELF

cdr3_length: 13
v_call: TRBV4-3
cdr3_aa: ASSMRQGPNNEQF

cdr3_length: 12
v_call: TRBV12-5
cdr3_aa: ASGWDSYNQPQH

cdr3_length: 12
v_call: TRBV30
cdr3_aa: AWSPGDSNQPQH

cdr3_length: 15
v_call: TRBV4-3
cdr3_aa: ASSQDLGYTNTGELF

cdr3_length: 11
v_call: TRBV30
cdr3_aa: AWNQDRETEAF

cdr3_length: 14
v_call: TRBV27
cdr3_aa: ASSANWDSQAYGYT

cdr3_length: 16
v_call: TRBV5-1
cdr3_aa: ASSSPPGGRIPGGELF

cdr3_length: 14
v_call: TRBV7-9
cdr3_aa: ASSLGAGTSTDTQY

cdr3_length: 13
v_call: TRBV6-1
cdr3_aa: ASKNLDRESDGYT

cdr3_length: 13
v_call: TRBV4-1
cdr3_aa: ASSQAVGLSYEQY

cdr3_length: 13
v_call: TRBV11-2
cdr3_aa: ASSRAFLNPYEQY

cdr3_length: 12
v_call: TRBV5-4
cdr3_aa: ASSLSGLGPEQY

cdr3_length: 13
v_call: TRBV6-1
cdr3_aa: ASRKGQHLNEKLF

cdr3_length: 11
v_call: TRBV5-6
cdr3_aa: ASSLRTGSGYT

cdr3_length: 9
v_call: TRBV20-1
cdr3_aa: SGGGSQPQH

cdr3_length: 17
v_call: TRBV14
cdr3_aa: ASSQVRDRGATMFYEQY

cdr3_length: 13
v_call: TRBV6-5
cdr3_aa: ASSWSGTGFYEQY

cdr3_length: 13
v_call: TRBV4-3
cdr3_aa: ASSQDWAGPGGYT

cdr3_length: 15
v_call: TRBV27
cdr3_aa: ASRAPGTGGAREKLF

cdr3_length: 14
v_call: TRBV19
cdr3_aa: ASSIVRDRVSYEQY

cdr3_length: 13
v_call: TRBV6-5
cdr3_aa: ASSMGTGLTYEQY

cdr3_length: 12
v_call: TRBV25-1
cdr3_aa: ASSEFGTSEKLF

cdr3_length: 12
v_call: TRBV6-1
cdr3_aa: ASSEASQYTEAF

cdr3_length: 13
v_call: TRBV15
cdr3_aa: ATSFSTGREETQY